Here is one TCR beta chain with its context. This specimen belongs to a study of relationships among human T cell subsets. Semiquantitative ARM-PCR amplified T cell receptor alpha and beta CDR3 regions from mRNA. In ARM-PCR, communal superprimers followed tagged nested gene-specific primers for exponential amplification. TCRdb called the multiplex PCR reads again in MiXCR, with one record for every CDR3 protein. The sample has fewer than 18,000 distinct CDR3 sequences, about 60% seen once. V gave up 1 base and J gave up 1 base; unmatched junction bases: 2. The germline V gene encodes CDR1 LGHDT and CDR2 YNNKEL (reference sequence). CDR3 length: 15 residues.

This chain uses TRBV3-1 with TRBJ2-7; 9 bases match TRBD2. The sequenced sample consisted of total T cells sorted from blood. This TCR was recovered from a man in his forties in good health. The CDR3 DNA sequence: TGTGCCAGCAGCCAAGGCCTAGCGGGATCCTACGAGCAGTACTTC. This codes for CASSQGLAGSYEQYF.